This T cell receptor beta chain was sequenced in a study of blood T cell repertoires in COVID-19. Study details: The United States, Italy and Spain provided the acute and convalescent COVID-19 samples.

Germline values: CDR1 MNHEY, CDR2 SVGAGI. V gave up 2 bases and J gave up 9 bases; unmatched junction bases: 2. This CDR3 spans 15 amino acids. Authors' processing steps: The assay estimated nucleated cells by amplifying reference gene primers. The table came from immunoSEQ multiplex PCR; TCRdb's copy has only in-frame clones and leaves some out. V and J calls plus clone size are reproduced from that table; the DNA served to infer D and trimming. The sample includes 65,000 to 100,000 clones, approximately 80% seen only once; the top ten take around 13%. This sequence joins TRBV6-5 and TRBJ2-1; TRBD2 matches at 15 bases. Material for sequencing was peripheral blood. The clonotype comes from a human donor in a cohort sampled during active COVID-19. The CDR3 loop reads CASSYGLAGGFEQFF. DNA for the CDR3: TGTGCCAGCAGTTACGGACTAGCGGGGGGGTTTGAGCAGTTCTTC.